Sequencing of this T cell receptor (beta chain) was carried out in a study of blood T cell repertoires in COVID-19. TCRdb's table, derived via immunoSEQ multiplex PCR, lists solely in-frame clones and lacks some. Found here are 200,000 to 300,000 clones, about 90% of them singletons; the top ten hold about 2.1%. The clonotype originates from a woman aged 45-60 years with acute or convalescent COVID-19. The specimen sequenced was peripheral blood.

CDR3 nucleotide sequence: TGCAGCGTTGAATTCACACCGAACACTGAAGCTTTCTTT. Its protein is CSVEFTPNTEAFF. V usage is TRBV29-1 and J usage is TRBJ1-1; D not resolved. Germline CDR1 and CDR2: SQVTM and ANQGSEA. The CDR3 is made up of 13 amino acids. The V end lost 2 bases, the J end lost 1 base, and 8 bases lay between the germline ends.